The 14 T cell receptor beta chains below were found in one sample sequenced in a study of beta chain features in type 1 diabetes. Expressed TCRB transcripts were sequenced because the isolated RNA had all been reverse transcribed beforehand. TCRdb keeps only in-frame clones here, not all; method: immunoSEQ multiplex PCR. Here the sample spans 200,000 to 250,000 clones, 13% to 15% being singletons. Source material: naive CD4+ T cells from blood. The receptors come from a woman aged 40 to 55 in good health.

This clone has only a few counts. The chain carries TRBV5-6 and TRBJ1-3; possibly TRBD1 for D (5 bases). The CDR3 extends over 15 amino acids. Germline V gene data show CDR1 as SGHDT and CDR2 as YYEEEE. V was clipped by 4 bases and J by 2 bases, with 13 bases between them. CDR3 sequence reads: CASSPKAGAGNTIYF. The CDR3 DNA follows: TGTGCCAGCAGCCCTAAAGCGGGGGCTGGAAACACCATATATTTT.

DNA of the CDR3: TGTGCCAGCAGCGTTACGACGGTGCTAGGTGGAAACACCATATATTTT. The encoded protein is CASSVTTVLGGNTIYF. The rearrangement uses TRBV9 and TRBJ1-3; D is unresolved. Looked up from germline, CDR1 is SGDLS and CDR2 is YYNGEE. The CDR3 totals 16 residues. Trimming left V 2 bases short and J 3 bases short, with 15 bases between.

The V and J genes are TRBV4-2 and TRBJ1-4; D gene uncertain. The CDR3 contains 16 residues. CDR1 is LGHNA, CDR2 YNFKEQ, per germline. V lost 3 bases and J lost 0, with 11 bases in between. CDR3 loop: CASSHPPGATNEKLFF. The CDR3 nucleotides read TGTGCCAGCAGCCACCCACCCGGGGCAACTAATGAAAAACTGTTTTTT.

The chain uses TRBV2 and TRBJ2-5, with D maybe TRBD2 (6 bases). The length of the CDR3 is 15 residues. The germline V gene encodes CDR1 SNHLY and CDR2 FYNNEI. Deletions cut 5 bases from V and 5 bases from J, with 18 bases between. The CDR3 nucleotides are TGTGCCAGCAGTCAGGAGGGGCGATCTGTGGAGACCCAGTACTTC. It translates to CASSQEGRSVETQYF.

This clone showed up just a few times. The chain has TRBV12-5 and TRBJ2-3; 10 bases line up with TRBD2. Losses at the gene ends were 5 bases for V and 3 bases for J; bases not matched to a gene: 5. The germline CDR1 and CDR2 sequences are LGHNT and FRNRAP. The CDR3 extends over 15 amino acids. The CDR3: CASGQRGGRTDTQYF. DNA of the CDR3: TGTGCTAGTGGTCAGCGGGGGGGCCGGACAGATACGCAGTATTTT.

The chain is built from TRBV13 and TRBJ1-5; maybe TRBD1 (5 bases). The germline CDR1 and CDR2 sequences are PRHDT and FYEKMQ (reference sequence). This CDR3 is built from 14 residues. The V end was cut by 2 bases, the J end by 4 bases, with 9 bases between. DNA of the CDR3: TGTGCCAGCAGCTTAAAGACAGAGAATCAGCCCCAGCATTTT. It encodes CASSLKTENQPQHF.

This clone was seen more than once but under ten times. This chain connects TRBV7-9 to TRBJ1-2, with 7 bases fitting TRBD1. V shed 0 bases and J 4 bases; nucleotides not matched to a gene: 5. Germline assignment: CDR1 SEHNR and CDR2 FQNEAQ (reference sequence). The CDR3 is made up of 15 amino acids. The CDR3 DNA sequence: TGTGCCAGCAGCTTAGCGGGACAGCCCCCCTATGGCTACACCTTC. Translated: CASSLAGQPPYGYTF.

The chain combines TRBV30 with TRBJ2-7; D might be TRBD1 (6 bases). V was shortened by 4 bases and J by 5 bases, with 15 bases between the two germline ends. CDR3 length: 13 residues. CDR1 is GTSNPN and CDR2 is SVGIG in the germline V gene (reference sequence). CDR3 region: CAWTGDLMHEQYF. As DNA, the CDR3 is TGTGCCTGGACAGGGGATCTTATGCACGAGCAGTACTTC.

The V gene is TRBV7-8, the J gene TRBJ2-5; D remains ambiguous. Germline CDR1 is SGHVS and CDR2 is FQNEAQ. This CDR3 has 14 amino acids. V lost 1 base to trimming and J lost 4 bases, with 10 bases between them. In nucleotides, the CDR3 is TGTGCCAGCAGCTTAGGGCTCAGCGTAGAGACCCAGTACTTC. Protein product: CASSLGLSVETQYF. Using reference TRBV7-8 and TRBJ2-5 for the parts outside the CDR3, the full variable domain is GAGVSQSPRYKVAKRGQDVALRCDPISGHVSLFWYQQALGQGPEFLTYFQNEAQLDKSGLPSDRFFAERPEGSVSTLKIQRTQQEDSAVYLCASSLGLSVETQYFGPGTRLLVL.

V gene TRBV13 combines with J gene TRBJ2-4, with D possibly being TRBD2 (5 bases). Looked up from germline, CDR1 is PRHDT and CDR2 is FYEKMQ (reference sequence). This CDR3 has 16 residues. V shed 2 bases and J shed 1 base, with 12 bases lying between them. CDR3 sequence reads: CASSLRGALAKNIQYF. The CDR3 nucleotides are TGTGCCAGCAGCTTACGGGGAGCCCTGGCCAAAAACATTCAGTACTTC.

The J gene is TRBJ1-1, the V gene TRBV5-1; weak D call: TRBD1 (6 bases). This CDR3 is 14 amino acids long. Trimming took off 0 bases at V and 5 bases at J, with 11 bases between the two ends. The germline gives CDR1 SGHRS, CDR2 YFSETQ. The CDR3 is CASSLDRARTEAFF. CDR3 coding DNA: TGCGCCAGCAGCTTGGACAGGGCGAGGACTGAAGCTTTCTTT.

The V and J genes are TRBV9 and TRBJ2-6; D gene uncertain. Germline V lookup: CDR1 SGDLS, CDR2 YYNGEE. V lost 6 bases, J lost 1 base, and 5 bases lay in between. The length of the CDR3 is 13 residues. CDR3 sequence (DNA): TGTGCCAGCAAGCTGTCTGGGGCCAACGTCCTGACTTTC. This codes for CASKLSGANVLTF.

This chain's CDR3 is CASSQIAGPQETQYF. The DNA for the CDR3 is TGCGCCAGCAGCCAAATAGCGGGCCCCCAAGAGACCCAGTACTTC. The chain employs TRBV5-1 and TRBJ2-5; TRBD2 matches at 7 bases. Germline values: CDR1 SGHRS, CDR2 YFSETQ. V was clipped by 4 bases and J by 1 base; unmatched bases: 7. The CDR3 extends over 15 amino acids.

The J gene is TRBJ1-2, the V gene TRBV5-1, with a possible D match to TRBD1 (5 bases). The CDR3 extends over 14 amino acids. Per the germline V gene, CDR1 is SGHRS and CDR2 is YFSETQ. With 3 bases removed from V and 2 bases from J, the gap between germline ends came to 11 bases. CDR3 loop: CASSSAGGNYGYTF. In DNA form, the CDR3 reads TGCGCCAGCAGCTCGGCCGGGGGGAACTATGGCTACACCTTC.